This T cell receptor (beta chain) originates from a study of T cells in Graves' hyperthyroidism and ophthalmopathy. Study at large: Blood from the periphery was taken at initial diagnosis, before any treatment.

Overall study results and limits: Within blood appeared most thyroid clonotypes that had expanded above 0.001.

Reasons for excluding patients were uncontrolled infection, other autoimmune disease, pregnancy or lactation. TCR beta CDR3 sequences were amplified from RNA transcripts. RT-PCR in the first round (using the HTBI primer set) targeted the TCR CDR3. TCRdb re-analysed the multiplex PCR reads in MiXCR, keeping a single row per CDR3 protein. This sample has 500,000 to 800,000 distinct CDR3 sequences; more than 14% occur once, and the top ten carry around 12%. In its sample, this clonotype was seen many times. Its target is unknown. The clonotype comes from a woman aged 50 to 60 with Graves' ophthalmopathy. Sequences were obtained from blood.

This CDR3 reads CASSLDSSRNTIYF. The CDR3 DNA is TGTGCCAGCAGTTTAGATTCCAGCCGTAACACCATATATTTT. V gene TRBV27 combines with J gene TRBJ1-3; D remains unclear. V was clipped by 2 bases and J by 7 bases, with 12 bases between them. From germline, CDR1 is MNHEY and CDR2 SMNVEV (reference sequence). The CDR3 loop spans 14 amino acids.